What follows are 7 T cell receptor beta chains derived from one specimen sequenced in a study of memory CD4+ T cells and cytomegalovirus serostatus. The sort gate was single viable CD3+CD4+CD8-CD45RO+ cells for memory CD4+ T cells. Measured with immunoSEQ multiplex PCR; TCRdb has only the in-frame clones, and not every one. The sample shows tens of thousands of clones, around three quarters of them seen only once. The sequenced sample consisted of memory CD4+ T cells from blood. Source of these receptors: an adult in good health and CMV-seropositive.

The V call is TRBV18, the J call TRBJ2-3; the D gene is possibly TRBD2 (5 bases). V gave up 1 base and J gave up 2 bases, with 10 bases separating them. The CDR3 contains 15 residues. CDR1 is KGHSH, CDR2 LQKENI, per germline. The CDR3 bases are TGTGCCAGCTCACCACGGTCGGGGTCCACAGATACGCAGTATTTT. This gives the protein CASSPRSGSTDTQYF. The variable domain in full, completed from reference TRBV18 and TRBJ2-3, reads NAGVMQNPRHLVRRRGQEARLRCSPMKGHSHVYWYRQLPEEGLKFMVYLQKENIIDESGMPKERFSAEFPKEGPSILRIQQVVRGDSAAYFCASSPRSGSTDTQYFGPGTRLTVL.

This rearrangement joins TRBV7-9 to TRBJ2-1; 7 bases are shared with TRBD2. The length of the CDR3 is 13 residues. Trimming took 3 bases from V and 10 from J; bases not matched to a gene: 6. Per the germline V gene, CDR1 is SEHNR and CDR2 is FQNEAQ (reference sequence). Here the CDR3 reads CASSFTELAEQFF. The CDR3 DNA sequence: TGTGCCAGCAGCTTCACAGAACTAGCGGAGCAGTTCTTC.

The V call is TRBV19, the J call TRBJ1-2, with TRBD1 matching 7 bases. CDR1 is LNHDA, CDR2 SQIVND, per germline (reference sequence). The CDR3 has 14 amino acids. Trimming at V came to 7 bases and at J to 2 bases, leaving 7 bases not matched to a gene. The CDR3 here is CASNPRTGNYGYTF. CDR3 sequence (DNA): TGTGCCAGTAACCCTAGGACAGGCAACTATGGCTACACCTTC. Together with reference TRBV19 and TRBJ1-2, the CDR3 gives the full variable domain: DGGITQSPKYLFRKEGQNVTLSCEQNLNHDAMYWYRQDPGQGLRLIYYSQIVNDFQKGDIAEGYSVSREKKESFPLTVTSAQKNPTAFYLCASNPRTGNYGYTFGSGTRLTVV.

The rearrangement links TRBV28 to TRBJ2-1; 10 bases fit TRBD2. This CDR3 region has 15 residues. Looked up from germline, CDR1 is MDHEN and CDR2 is SYDVKM. With 8 bases clipped from V and 9 bases from J, the junction kept 13 bases outside the gene matches. CDR3 nucleotides: TGTGCCAGCGGGATCTTAGCGGGAGGTAGCACTGAGCAGTTCTTC. Translation: CASGILAGGSTEQFF.

This clone was recorded only once. The gene calls are TRBV5-4 and TRBJ1-1; D call uncertain. The germline V gene has CDR1 SGHNT and CDR2 YYREEE (reference sequence). The V end lost 0 bases, the J end lost 11 bases, and 23 bases lay between the germline ends. This CDR3 is built from 16 residues. CDR3 amino acids: CASSLAVGRAAEMAFF. CDR3 DNA: TGTGCCAGCAGCTTGGCAGTCGGAAGGGCGGCAGAAATGGCTTTCTTT.

This chain connects TRBV18 to TRBJ1-1; maybe TRBD1 (5 bases). This CDR3 comprises 16 residues. Germline V gene lookup returns CDR1 KGHSH and CDR2 LQKENI. The V end was cut by 0 bases, the J end by 2 bases, with 13 bases between. CDR3 sequence reads: CASSPPQGKGNTEAFF. The DNA of the CDR3 is TGTGCCAGCTCACCACCTCAGGGTAAAGGAAACACTGAAGCTTTCTTT.

Written as DNA, the CDR3 is TGTGCCAGCAGCTTACAGAGCCTTGGCGGGGACTATGGCTACACCTTC. This translates into CASSLQSLGGDYGYTF. The chain joins TRBV7-2 to TRBJ1-2; D is unresolved. V lost 2 bases and J 3 bases, leaving 16 bases between the germline ends. The length of the CDR3 is 16 residues. Germline CDR1 reads SGHTA; CDR2 reads FQGNSA.